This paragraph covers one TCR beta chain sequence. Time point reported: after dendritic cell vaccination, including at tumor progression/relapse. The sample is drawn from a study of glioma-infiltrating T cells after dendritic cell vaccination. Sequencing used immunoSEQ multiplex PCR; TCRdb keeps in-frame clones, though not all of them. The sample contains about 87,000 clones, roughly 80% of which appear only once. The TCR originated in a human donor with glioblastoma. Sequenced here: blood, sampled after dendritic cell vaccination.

CDR3 DNA sequence: TGTGCCAGCAGCCCCGGGGTCGGAACCGGGGAGCTGTTTTTT. It codes for CASSPGVGTGELFF. The V and J genes are TRBV9 and TRBJ2-2; D is possibly TRBD2 (5 bases). There are 14 residues in the CDR3. CDR1 and CDR2 from the germline V gene are SGDLS and YYNGEE. V lost 4 bases and J 5 bases, leaving 12 bases between the germline ends.